One sample yielded the 18 T cell receptor beta chains listed below, sequenced in a study of Ad26.COV2.S vaccination and SARS-CoV-2 variants. The repertoire was sequenced with immunoSEQ multiplex PCR; TCRdb's copy has only in-frame clones and lacks some. The sample comprises about 680,000 clones, roughly nine tenths of which are singletons, and about 1.5% rests with the top ten. Treatment defined: around 19 received Ad26.COV2.S at low or high dose, single or two shots; about five received placebo; per-sample allocation not given. Vaccine and placebo recipients were sampled on day 63 after the first injection. Source: peripheral blood, taken in a trial of Ad26.COV2.S vaccine versus placebo. These receptor sequences come from a person aged 18 to 65 who received the Ad26.COV2.S COVID-19 vaccine or a placebo.

As regards this clone: Other DNA sequences in the same sample also yield this CDR3. The V call is TRBV7-2, the J call TRBJ2-1; TRBD2 aligns across 12 bases. This CDR3 spans 15 amino acids. In germline, CDR1 is SGHTA, CDR2 FQGNSA. V was pared by 3 bases and J by 4 bases, with 1 base of the junction left unmatched. As DNA, the CDR3 is TGTGCCAGCAGCTTCGGGACTAGCGGGTACAATGAGCAGTTCTTC. Translating gives CASSFGTSGYNEQFF.

The J gene is TRBJ2-2, the V gene TRBV15; 16 nucleotides match TRBD2. Per germline, CDR1 LNHNV and CDR2 YYDKDF (reference sequence). V was clipped by 2 bases and J by 4 bases; unmatched bases: 10. This CDR3 is 20 amino acids long. The CDR3 coding sequence is TGTGCCACCAGCAGATCCCAGATGGGACTAGCGGGAGGGTCCACCGGGGAGCTGTTTTTT. Protein product: CATSRSQMGLAGGSTGELFF.

In its sample, this clone was seen once. The rearrangement links TRBV7-2 to TRBJ2-5; D is undetermined. V was clipped by 5 bases and J by 6 bases, with 16 bases between them. CDR1 is SGHTA, CDR2 FQGNSA, per germline. This CDR3 has 14 amino acids. CDR3 coding DNA: TGTGCCAGCAGCCTCTCGGCCCTTACTCAGACCCAGTACTTC. The encoded protein is CASSLSALTQTQYF.

This chain connects TRBV10-3 to TRBJ2-7; TRBD2 is a possible D gene (6 bases). Germline V gives CDR1 ENHRY, CDR2 SYGVKD. The V gene lost 10 bases and the J gene lost 2 bases, with 15 bases spanning the gap. The CDR3 has 13 residues. The CDR3 DNA reads TGTGCCACCAACCGGGAGCAGGCCTACGAGCAGTACTTC. Its translation: CATNREQAYEQYF.

This clone was found a few times. J is TRBJ1-5 and V is TRBV27; unclear D gene. Trimming left V 5 bases short and J 2 bases short, with 13 bases between. This CDR3 comprises 15 residues. The germline gives CDR1 MNHEY, CDR2 SMNVEV (reference sequence). The CDR3 protein is CASSPDGLGNQPQHF. In DNA form, the CDR3 reads TGTGCCAGCAGTCCCGACGGGCTCGGCAATCAGCCCCAGCATTTT.

The chain is built from TRBV27 and TRBJ1-2, with 8 bases matching TRBD1. The J segment lost 4 bases and the V segment lost 5 bases, leaving 9 bases of the junction unmatched. This CDR3 contains 15 residues. The V gene's germline CDR1 is MNHEY and CDR2 SMNVEV (reference sequence). This CDR3 reads CASSPGQGRGYGYTF. The CDR3, as DNA: TGTGCCAGCAGTCCCGGACAGGGTAGAGGCTATGGCTACACCTTC.

This chain links TRBV5-1 with TRBJ2-7; 9 bases map to TRBD2. The germline CDR1 and CDR2 sequences are SGHRS and YFSETQ. This CDR3 comprises 15 residues. V was clipped by 4 bases and J by 0 bases; unmatched bases: 5. The CDR3 reads CASSQTSGRSYEQYF. Written as DNA, the CDR3 is TGCGCCAGCAGCCAGACTAGCGGTCGCTCCTACGAGCAGTACTTC.

This chain connects TRBV6-5 to TRBJ2-1; D possibly corresponds to TRBD1 (5 bases). Germline CDR1 MNHEY, CDR2 SVGAGI. The CDR3 runs to 14 residues. Deletions cut 10 bases from V and 0 bases from J, with 13 bases between. CDR3 sequence reads: CATLGRSSYNEQFF. The CDR3, as DNA: TGTGCCACCCTGGGGCGGAGCTCCTACAATGAGCAGTTCTTC.

This sequence joins TRBV5-1 and TRBJ2-3, with 9 bases matching TRBD2. V lost 0 bases to trimming and J lost 1 base; unmatched junction nucleotides: 6. Germline V gives CDR1 SGHRS, CDR2 YFSETQ. This CDR3 is 17 amino acids long. The CDR3 bases are TGCGCCAGCAGCTTGGTAGGGACTAGCTTGGGCACAGATACGCAGTATTTT. It codes for CASSLVGTSLGTDTQYF.

This rearrangement joins TRBV7-6 to TRBJ1-3; TRBD1 matches 7 bases. V dropped 5 bases and J dropped 2; count of bases not matched to a gene: 6. The CDR3 covers 15 residues. CDR1 is SGHVS and CDR2 is FNYEAQ in the germline V gene. The CDR3 reads CASSEMQGAGNTIYF. The CDR3, as DNA: TGTGCCAGCAGCGAGATGCAGGGGGCTGGAAACACCATATATTTT.

The rearrangement uses TRBV18 and TRBJ2-3, with 9 bases matching TRBD2. The V and J ends lost 6 bases and 5 bases, in that order; junction bases with no gene match: 12. The CDR3 extends over 16 amino acids. Germline lookup yields CDR1 KGHSH and CDR2 LQKENI. DNA of the CDR3: TGTGCCAGCTCCCCTCCCTCTAGCGGGGCGGGAGATACGCAGTATTTT. Amino acids: CASSPPSSGAGDTQYF.

The chain has TRBV7-8 and TRBJ1-5, with TRBD1 as a possible D gene (6 bases). This CDR3 contains 14 residues. Germline CDR1 reads SGHVS; CDR2 reads FQNEAQ. Trimming stripped 5 bases from V and 11 bases from J, with 19 bases between. CDR3 residues: CASSLGQLLTAQHF. The CDR3 DNA reads as TGTGCCAGCAGCCTAGGACAGCTCTTGACGGCCCAGCATTTT.

This rearrangement joins TRBV7-6 to TRBJ2-5, with 11 nucleotides matching TRBD2. Germline CDR1 and CDR2: SGHVS and FNYEAQ. This CDR3 contains 16 residues. V lost 1 base and J lost 7; bases outside the gene matches: 8. The CDR3 sequence is CASSLEVAGGPATQYF. The CDR3 nucleotides are TGTGCCAGCAGCTTAGAAGTAGCGGGGGGGCCGGCGACCCAGTACTTC. The complete variable domain, with remaining parts taken from reference TRBV7-6 and TRBJ2-5, reads GAGVSQSPRYKVTKRGQDVALRCDPISGHVSLYWYRQALGQGPEFLTYFNYEAQQDKSGLPNDRFSAERPEGSISTLTIQRTEQRDSAMYRCASSLEVAGGPATQYFGPGTRLLVL.

This chain connects TRBV14 to TRBJ2-1; D is unresolved. CDR3 length equals 13 residues. In germline, CDR1 is SGHDN, CDR2 FVKESK. V lost 1 base and J 8 bases, leaving 9 bases between the germline ends. The CDR3 protein is CASSQGPWDEQFF. DNA for the CDR3: TGTGCCAGCAGCCAAGGGCCGTGGGATGAGCAGTTCTTC.

The chain combines TRBV15 with TRBJ1-1; D is unresolved. Trimming took 8 bases from V and 4 from J, leaving 14 bases between them. Germline CDR1 and CDR2: LNHNV and YYDKDF (reference sequence). The CDR3 has 13 residues. The CDR3: CATGEGDGTEAFF. For the CDR3, the DNA is TGTGCCACCGGGGAGGGCGACGGCACTGAAGCTTTCTTT.

The gene calls are TRBV4-1 and TRBJ1-1, with D possibly being TRBD1 (5 bases). V was trimmed by 0 bases and J by 0 bases, leaving 8 bases between them. The CDR3 runs to 15 residues. Germline CDR1 and CDR2: MGHRA and YSYEKL. The CDR3 region is CASSQEEGLNTEAFF. CDR3 DNA: TGCGCCAGCAGCCAAGAAGAGGGGTTGAACACTGAAGCTTTCTTT.

This clone was seen a single time. V and J are TRBV24-1 and TRBJ1-5, with 10 bases matching TRBD1. The CDR3 is made up of 16 amino acids. V shed 4 bases and J 5 bases; nucleotides not matched to a gene: 7. Germline CDR1 is KGHDR and CDR2 is SFDVKD. CDR3 bases: TGTGCCACCAGTGACACGGGACAGGGGATCGATCAGCCCCAGCATTTT. Protein product: CATSDTGQGIDQPQHF.

V usage is TRBV6-5 and J usage is TRBJ1-6; 7 bases line up with TRBD1. CDR3 size: 13 residues. V shed 6 bases and J 9 bases; nucleotides not matched to a gene: 5. Germline loops: CDR1 MNHEY, CDR2 SVGAGI. As DNA, the CDR3 is TGTGCCAGCAGGACAGGGTGGGGTTCACCCCTCCACTTT. Amino acid sequence: CASRTGWGSPLHF.